This T cell receptor (beta chain) was sequenced during a study of patients and donors after allogeneic stem cell transplantation. TCRdb re-derived calls from the RT-PCR reads in MiXCR, one entry per CDR3 protein. The table includes roughly 880,000 distinct CDR3 sequences, roughly 18% detected once. Germline V gene lookup returns CDR1 DFQATT and CDR2 SNEGSKA (reference sequence). The CDR3 covers 15 residues. The trim removed 5 bases at V and 7 bases at J, leaving 9 bases unmatched. The chain combines TRBV20-1 with TRBJ2-1, with TRBD2 identical over 12 bases. Sequencing used blood, either unsorted or a sorted T cell fraction (not recorded which). This TCR was recovered from a human donor who was either an allogeneic HSCT recipient or a stem cell or donor lymphocyte infusion donor (not recorded which). It is not recorded whose cells these are; they may come from a transplant donor. The CDR3 nucleotides read TGCAGTGCTTTCTCGACTAGCGGGGGACCGAATGAGCAGTTCTTC. This gives the protein CSAFSTSGGPNEQFF.